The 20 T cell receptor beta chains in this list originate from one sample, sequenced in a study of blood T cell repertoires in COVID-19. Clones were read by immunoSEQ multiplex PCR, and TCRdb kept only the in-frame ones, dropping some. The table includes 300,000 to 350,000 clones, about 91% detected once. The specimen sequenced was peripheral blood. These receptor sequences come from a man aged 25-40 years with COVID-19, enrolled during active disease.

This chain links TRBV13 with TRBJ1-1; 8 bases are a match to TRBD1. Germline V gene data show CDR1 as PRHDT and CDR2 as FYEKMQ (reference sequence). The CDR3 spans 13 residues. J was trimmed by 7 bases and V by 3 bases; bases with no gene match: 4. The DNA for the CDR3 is TGTGCCAGCAGCTTCGACAGGGGTGGTGAAGCTTTCTTT. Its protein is CASSFDRGGEAFF. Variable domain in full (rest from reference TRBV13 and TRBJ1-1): AAGVIQSPRHLIKEKRETATLKCYPIPRHDTVYWYQQGPGQDPQFLISFYEKMQSDKGSIPDRFSAQQFSDYHSELNMSSLELGDSALYFCASSFDRGGEAFFGQGTRLTVV.

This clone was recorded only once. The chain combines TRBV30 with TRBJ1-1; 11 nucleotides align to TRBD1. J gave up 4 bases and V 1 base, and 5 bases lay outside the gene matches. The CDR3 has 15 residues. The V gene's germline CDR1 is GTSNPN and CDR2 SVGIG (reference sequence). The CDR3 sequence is CAWSGTGGRFTEAFF. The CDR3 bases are TGTGCCTGGAGTGGGACAGGGGGCAGGTTCACTGAAGCTTTCTTT.

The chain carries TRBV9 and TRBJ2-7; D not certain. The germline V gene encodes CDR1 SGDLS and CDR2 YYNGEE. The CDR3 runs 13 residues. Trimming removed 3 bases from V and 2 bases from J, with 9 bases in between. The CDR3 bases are TGTGCCAGCAGCGGAAATTGGCCCTACGAGCAGTACTTC. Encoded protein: CASSGNWPYEQYF.

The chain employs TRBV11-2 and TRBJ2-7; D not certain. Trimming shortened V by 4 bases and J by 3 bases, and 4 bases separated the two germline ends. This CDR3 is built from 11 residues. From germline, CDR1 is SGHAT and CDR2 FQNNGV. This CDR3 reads CASSSLYEQYF. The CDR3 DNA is TGTGCCAGCAGCTCCCTCTACGAGCAGTACTTC.

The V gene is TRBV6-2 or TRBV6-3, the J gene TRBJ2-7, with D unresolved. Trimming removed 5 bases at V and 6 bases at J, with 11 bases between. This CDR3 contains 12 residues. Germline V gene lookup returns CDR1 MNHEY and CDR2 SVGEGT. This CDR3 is CASSPPVGEQYF. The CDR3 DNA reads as TGTGCCAGCAGTCCCCCTGTCGGCGAGCAGTACTTC.

CDR3 loop: CASRGTGFNYGYTF. CDR3 in DNA: TGCGCCAGCCGCGGGACAGGCTTTAACTATGGCTACACCTTC. This chain links TRBV5-1 with TRBJ1-2, with TRBD1 matching 8 bases. Germline lookup yields CDR1 SGHRS and CDR2 YFSETQ. V shed 7 bases, J shed 1 base, and the junction held 6 bases outside the gene matches. This CDR3 has 14 residues.

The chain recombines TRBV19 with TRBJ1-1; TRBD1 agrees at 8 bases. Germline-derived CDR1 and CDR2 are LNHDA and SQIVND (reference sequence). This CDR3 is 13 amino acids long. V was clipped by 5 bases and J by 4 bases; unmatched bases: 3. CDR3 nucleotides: TGTGCCAGTAGTCAGGGGGCGGGCACTGAAGCTTTCTTT. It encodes CASSQGAGTEAFF. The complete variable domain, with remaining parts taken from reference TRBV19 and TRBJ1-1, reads DGGITQSPKYLFRKEGQNVTLSCEQNLNHDAMYWYRQDPGQGLRLIYYSQIVNDFQKGDIAEGYSVSREKKESFPLTVTSAQKNPTAFYLCASSQGAGTEAFFGQGTRLTVV.

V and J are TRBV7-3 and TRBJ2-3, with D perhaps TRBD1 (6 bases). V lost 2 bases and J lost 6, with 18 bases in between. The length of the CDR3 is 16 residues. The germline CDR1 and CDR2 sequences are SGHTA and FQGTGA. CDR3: CASSLGQTDALDTQYF. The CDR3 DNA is TGTGCCAGCAGCTTAGGACAGACAGACGCATTGGATACGCAGTATTTT. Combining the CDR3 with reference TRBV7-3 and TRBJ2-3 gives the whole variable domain GAGVSQTPSNKVTEKGKYVELRCDPISGHTALYWYRQSLGQGPEFLIYFQGTGAADDSGLPNDRFFAVRPEGSVSTLKIQRTERGDSAVYLCASSLGQTDALDTQYFGPGTRLTVL.

Here the CDR3 DNA reads TGTGCCAGCAGTTCAGGGTTTCGGGCAGATACGCAGTATTTT. It is translated as CASSSGFRADTQYF. The V gene is TRBV6-5, the J gene TRBJ2-3; D is perhaps TRBD1 (5 bases). This CDR3 is 14 amino acids long. Trimming removed 4 bases at V and 4 bases at J, with 12 bases between. CDR1 is MNHEY and CDR2 is SVGAGI in the germline V gene.

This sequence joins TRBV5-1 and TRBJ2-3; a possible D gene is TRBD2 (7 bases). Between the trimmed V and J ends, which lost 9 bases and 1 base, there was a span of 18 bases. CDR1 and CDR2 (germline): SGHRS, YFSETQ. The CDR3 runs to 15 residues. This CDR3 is CATARGAGGTDTQYF. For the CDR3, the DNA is TGCGCCACCGCCCGGGGGGCCGGGGGCACAGATACGCAGTATTTT.

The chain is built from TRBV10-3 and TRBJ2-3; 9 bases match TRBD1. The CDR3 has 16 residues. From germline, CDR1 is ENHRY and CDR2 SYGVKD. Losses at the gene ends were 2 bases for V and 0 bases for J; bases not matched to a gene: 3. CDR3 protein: CAISEGQGTSTDTQYF. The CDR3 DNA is TGTGCCATCAGTGAGGGACAGGGGACTAGCACAGATACGCAGTATTTT.

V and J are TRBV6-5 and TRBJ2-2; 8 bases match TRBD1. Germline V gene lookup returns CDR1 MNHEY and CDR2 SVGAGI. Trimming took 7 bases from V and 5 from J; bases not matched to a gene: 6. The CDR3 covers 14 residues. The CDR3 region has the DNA TGTGCCAGCATTCGGACAGGGAGGACCGGGGAGCTGTTTTTT. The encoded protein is CASIRTGRTGELFF.

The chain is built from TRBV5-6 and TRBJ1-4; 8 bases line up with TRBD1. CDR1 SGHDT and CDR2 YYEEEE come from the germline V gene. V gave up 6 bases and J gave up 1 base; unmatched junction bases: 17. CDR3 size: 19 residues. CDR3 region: CASTLRAGGAKGTNEKLFF. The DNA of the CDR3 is TGTGCCAGCACCCTGAGGGCAGGGGGCGCGAAGGGAACTAATGAAAAACTGTTTTTT.

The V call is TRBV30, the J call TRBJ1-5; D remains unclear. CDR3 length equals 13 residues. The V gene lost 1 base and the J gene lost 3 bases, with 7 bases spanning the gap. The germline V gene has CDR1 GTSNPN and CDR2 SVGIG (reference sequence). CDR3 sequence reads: CAWSEQNNQPQHF. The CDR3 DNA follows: TGTGCCTGGAGTGAACAGAACAATCAGCCCCAGCATTTT.

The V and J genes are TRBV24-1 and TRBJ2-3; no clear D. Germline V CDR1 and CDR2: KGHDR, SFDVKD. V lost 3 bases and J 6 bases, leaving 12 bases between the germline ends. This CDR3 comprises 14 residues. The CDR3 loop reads CATSDDALADTQYF. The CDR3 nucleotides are TGTGCCACCAGTGATGATGCCCTGGCTGATACGCAGTATTTT.

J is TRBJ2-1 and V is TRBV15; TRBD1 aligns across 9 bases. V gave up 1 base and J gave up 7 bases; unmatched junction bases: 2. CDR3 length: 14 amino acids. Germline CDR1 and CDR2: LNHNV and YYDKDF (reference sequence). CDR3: CATSRAGTGNEQFF. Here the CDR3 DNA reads TGTGCCACCAGCAGAGCCGGGACAGGGAATGAGCAGTTCTTC. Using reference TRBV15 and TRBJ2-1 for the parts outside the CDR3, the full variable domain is DAMVIQNPRYQVTQFGKPVTLSCSQTLNHNVMYWYQQKSSQAPKLLFHYYDKDFNNEADTPDNFQSRRPNTSFCFLDIRSPGLGDTAMYLCATSRAGTGNEQFFGPGTRLTVL.

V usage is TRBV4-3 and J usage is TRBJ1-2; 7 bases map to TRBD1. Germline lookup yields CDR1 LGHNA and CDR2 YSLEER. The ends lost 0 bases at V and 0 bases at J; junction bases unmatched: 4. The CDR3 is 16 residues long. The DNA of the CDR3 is TGCGCCAGCAGCCAAGAGTGGGACAGAACTAACTATGGCTACACCTTC. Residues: CASSQEWDRTNYGYTF.

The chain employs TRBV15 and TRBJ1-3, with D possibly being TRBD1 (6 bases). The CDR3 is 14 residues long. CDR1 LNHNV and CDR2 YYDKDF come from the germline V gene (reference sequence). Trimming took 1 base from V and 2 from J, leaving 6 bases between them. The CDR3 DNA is TGTGCCACCAGCAGAGCAGGGGCTGGAAACACCATATATTTT. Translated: CATSRAGAGNTIYF.

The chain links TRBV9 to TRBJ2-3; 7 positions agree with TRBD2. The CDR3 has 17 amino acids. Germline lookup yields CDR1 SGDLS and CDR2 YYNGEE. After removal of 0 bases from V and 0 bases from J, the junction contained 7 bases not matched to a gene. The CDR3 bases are TGTGCCAGCAGCGTAGACTTGGGAGGGGATAGCACAGATACGCAGTATTTT. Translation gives CASSVDLGGDSTDTQYF.

For the CDR3, the DNA is TGTGCCAGCTCACCGATTTTAGGGGAGGGAGCCTATGGCTACACCTTC. It yields the protein CASSPILGEGAYGYTF. The J gene is TRBJ1-2, the V gene TRBV18; maybe TRBD1 (5 bases). The germline CDR1 and CDR2 sequences are KGHSH and LQKENI. V was shortened by 3 bases and J by 4 bases, with 18 bases between the two germline ends. The CDR3 has 16 residues.